This TCR beta chain comes out of a study of T cell repertoires in cytomegalovirus infection. Using its own MiXCR run on the reads, TCRdb lists one record per CDR3 protein. Of about 740,000 distinct CDR3 sequences listed, less than 40% are singletons. A few counts support this clonotype. The TCR comes from a human donor in good health (CMV status not recorded). Some clones in this sample may be carry-over from other donors' samples. Sequenced: PBMCs.

CDR3 amino acids: CASSTAGDLAYEQYF. The DNA of the CDR3 is TGTGCCAGCAGCACCGCGGGGGACCTCGCCTACGAGCAGTACTTC. This chain uses TRBV27 with TRBJ2-7; TRBD2 matches 7 bases. The V segment lost 6 bases and the J segment 2 bases; nucleotides outside the gene matches: 10. CDR1 is MNHEY, CDR2 SMNVEV, per germline (reference sequence). This CDR3 is built from 15 residues.